Shown below are 17 T cell receptor beta chains from a single sample sequenced in a study of cytomegalovirus exposure and HLA in healthy donors. This PCR relied on a set of 60 Vbeta primers and 13 Jbeta primers. Here immunoSEQ multiplex PCR was the method, and the copy in TCRdb shows in-frame clones only, minus some. The sample gives approximately 220,000 clones, about 83% of which show up once; 15% to 19% is in the top ten. Sequencing was carried out using PBMCs. These receptors all come from a man aged 40-50 years in good health and CMV-seronegative.

The chain combines TRBV7-8 with TRBJ2-7, with D unclear. Trimming removed 5 bases from V and 6 bases from J, with 11 bases in between. From germline, CDR1 is SGHVS and CDR2 FQNEAQ. This CDR3 has 12 residues. The CDR3 DNA follows: TGTGCCAGCAGCCGAGAACGTGGCGAGCAGTACTTC. It is translated as CASSRERGEQYF.

J is TRBJ2-7 and V is TRBV19, with TRBD1 matching over 11 bases. Germline CDR1 LNHDA, CDR2 SQIVND (reference sequence). The CDR3 spans 15 residues. After removal of 6 bases from V and 4 bases from J, the junction contained 8 bases not matched to a gene. The CDR3 loop is CASSPGTGGRYEQYF. CDR3 DNA: TGTGCCAGTAGCCCCGGGACAGGGGGAAGGTACGAGCAGTACTTC.

This chain connects TRBV28 to TRBJ2-5; perhaps TRBD2 as D (5 bases). The CDR3 length is 13 residues. V was trimmed by 2 bases and J by 7 bases, leaving 11 bases between them. The germline gives CDR1 MDHEN, CDR2 SYDVKM. The CDR3 spells CASSLGQEVTQYF. The CDR3 DNA reads TGTGCCAGCAGTTTAGGGCAGGAGGTGACCCAGTACTTC. The entire variable domain, with the rest obtained from reference TRBV28 and TRBJ2-5, is as follows: DVKVTQSSRYLVKRTGEKVFLECVQDMDHENMFWYRQDPGLGLRLIYFSYDVKMKEKGDIPEGYSVSREKKERFSLILESASTNQTSMYLCASSLGQEVTQYFGPGTRLLVL.

CDR3: CASSVSGQVSSGNTIYF. The DNA for the CDR3 is TGTGCCAGCAGCGTATCGGGACAGGTTAGCTCTGGAAACACCATATATTTT. This chain links TRBV9 with TRBJ1-3, with TRBD1 matching 8 bases. Germline V gives CDR1 SGDLS, CDR2 YYNGEE. J was trimmed by 0 bases and V by 1 base; bases with no gene match: 6. This CDR3 region has 17 residues.

The genes are TRBV27 and TRBJ1-5; no reliable D call. Per the germline V gene, CDR1 is MNHEY and CDR2 is SMNVEV (reference sequence). There are 15 residues in the CDR3. V lost 7 bases and J lost 5, with 18 bases in between. CDR3 in amino acids: CASIKWRSGDQPQHF. The CDR3, as DNA: TGTGCCAGCATTAAATGGAGGAGTGGTGATCAGCCCCAGCATTTT.

This clone has more than one count but fewer than ten. V gene TRBV27 combines with J gene TRBJ2-7, with a possible D match to TRBD1 (6 bases). Per the germline V gene, CDR1 is MNHEY and CDR2 is SMNVEV (reference sequence). The CDR3 is 18 amino acids. The V end was cut by 3 bases, the J end by 1 base, with 22 bases between. CDR3: CASSFGRGPAEPSYEQYF. CDR3 coding DNA: TGTGCCAGCAGTTTCGGCAGGGGTCCGGCAGAGCCATCCTACGAGCAGTACTTC.

V and J are TRBV27 and TRBJ1-5, with 7 bases fitting TRBD1. The CDR3 length is 15 residues. V was pared by 5 bases and J by 4 bases, with 8 bases of the junction left unmatched. Germline-derived CDR1 and CDR2 are MNHEY and SMNVEV (reference sequence). CDR3 DNA sequence: TGTGCCAGCAGTCCAGGGACAGCCCTAAATCAGCCCCAGCATTTT. As protein: CASSPGTALNQPQHF.

The chain employs TRBV5-5 and TRBJ2-1, with 9 nucleotides matching TRBD1. V lost 3 bases and J lost 8; bases outside the gene matches: 12. The CDR3 is 16 amino acids. Germline assignment: CDR1 SGHKS and CDR2 YYEKEE (reference sequence). In DNA form, the CDR3 reads TGTGCCAGCAGCTCGCCTACAGGGGGCGCGGATCATGAGCAGTTCTTC. Translation: CASSSPTGGADHEQFF. The full variable domain, with the rest looked up from reference TRBV5-5 and TRBJ2-1, is DAGVTQSPTHLIKTRGQQVTLRCSPISGHKSVSWYQQVLGQGPQFIFQYYEKEERGRGNFPDRFSARQFPNYSSELNVNALLLGDSALYLCASSSPTGGADHEQFFGPGTRLTVL.

The chain uses TRBV19 and TRBJ2-7; D is uncertain. The CDR3 extends over 12 amino acids. Trimming took 0 bases from V and 5 from J, leaving 5 bases between them. Looked up from germline, CDR1 is LNHDA and CDR2 is SQIVND (reference sequence). The CDR3 DNA sequence: TGTGCCAGTAGTATAGACAGGCACGAGCAGTACTTC. Amino acids: CASSIDRHEQYF.

This clone was recorded once. This rearrangement joins TRBV18 to TRBJ1-2, with D maybe TRBD1 (6 bases). Germline CDR1 is KGHSH and CDR2 is LQKENI. Trimming took off 2 bases at V and 8 bases at J, with 15 bases between the two ends. This CDR3 spans 14 amino acids. The DNA for the CDR3 is TGTGCCAGCTCACCAATGGTGTCAGGGGACGGCTACACCTTC. Translation gives CASSPMVSGDGYTF.

The V call is TRBV18, the J call TRBJ2-3; 9 positions agree with TRBD1. CDR1 is KGHSH and CDR2 is LQKENI in the germline V gene. This CDR3 comprises 17 residues. After removal of 6 bases from V and 1 base from J, the junction contained 11 bases not matched to a gene. CDR3 sequence reads: CASSLTGTGSRTDTQYF. As DNA, the CDR3 is TGTGCCAGCTCCCTAACCGGGACAGGGTCCCGCACAGATACGCAGTATTTT.

This clone was counted a single time. The rearrangement joins TRBV28 to TRBJ2-5; D remains ambiguous. Trimming shortened V by 3 bases and J by 3 bases, and 8 bases separated the two germline ends. Germline V gene data show CDR1 as MDHEN and CDR2 as SYDVKM. This CDR3 is built from 13 residues. The CDR3 DNA sequence: TGTGCCAGCAGTTTCGGCGGTGAAGAGACCCAGTACTTC. The encoded protein is CASSFGGEETQYF.

This chain links TRBV7-2 with TRBJ2-7; TRBD2 matches at 10 bases. This CDR3 comprises 15 residues. Trimming took 5 bases from V and 2 from J; bases not matched to a gene: 6. Germline V gives CDR1 SGHTA, CDR2 FQGNSA. This CDR3 reads CASSQSLAGTYEQYF. In DNA form, the CDR3 reads TGTGCCAGCAGCCAGTCACTAGCGGGGACCTACGAGCAGTACTTC.

The J gene is TRBJ2-3, the V gene TRBV13; TRBD2 agrees at 7 bases. Germline V CDR1 and CDR2: PRHDT, FYEKMQ (reference sequence). V lost 6 bases and J lost 3; bases outside the gene matches: 9. The CDR3 has 15 amino acids. DNA for the CDR3: TGTGCCAGCAGACGGAGACTAGCCGAAACAGATACGCAGTATTTT. Protein: CASRRRLAETDTQYF.

The sample holds one count of this clone. This chain uses TRBV19 with TRBJ1-5, with D uncertain. CDR1 and CDR2 from the germline V gene are LNHDA and SQIVND (reference sequence). Trimming pared 2 bases from V and 4 bases from J, leaving 9 bases between. There are 14 residues in the CDR3. CDR3 in amino acids: CASSIILRNQPQHF. Written as DNA, the CDR3 is TGTGCCAGTAGTATAATCCTGCGAAATCAGCCCCAGCATTTT.

The rearrangement links TRBV7-6 to TRBJ1-1, with TRBD1 matching 7 bases. J gave up 1 base and V 5 bases, and 10 bases lay outside the gene matches. The germline V gene encodes CDR1 SGHVS and CDR2 FNYEAQ. The CDR3 length is 16 residues. CDR3 region: CASSPRTGDRNTEAFF. CDR3 bases: TGTGCCAGCAGCCCCAGGACAGGTGATCGGAACACTGAAGCTTTCTTT.

Points on this clone: In the same sample, other DNA sequences code for this CDR3. The rearrangement uses TRBV4-3 and TRBJ1-5; the D gene is possibly TRBD1 (5 bases). V was pared by 4 bases and J by 1 base, with 8 bases between. This CDR3 is 14 amino acids long. Germline CDR1 is LGHNA and CDR2 is YSLEER. Written as DNA, the CDR3 is TGCGCCAGCAGCCTAGGACAAAGCAATCAGCCCCAGCATTTT. Protein sequence: CASSLGQSNQPQHF.